A selection of T cell receptor beta chains follows, all from one sample in a study of tumor-infiltrating lymphocytes in oesophageal squamous cell carcinoma. Each CDR3 protein gets one entry after TCRdb re-called the PCR reads with MiXCR. Of about 20,000 distinct CDR3 sequences in the sample, over 40% are singletons; the top ten hold 29%. Material for sequencing was esophageal tumor tissue. The receptors shown here come from a male donor with esophageal squamous cell carcinoma. Each CDR3 is given with its conserved first and last residue. The D gene is left open where the match is weak. Where a row states a size, it is once, few, many or the class of an expanded clone; other rows omit it.

D	size	V	J	DNA	CDR3
TRBD2	many	TRBV27	TRBJ2-5	TGTGCCAGCAGGACGCGGGGGGATGGAGGGACCCAGTACTTC	CASRTRGDGGTQYF
TRBD2	medium-sized	TRBV12-3/TRBV12-4	TRBJ2-7	TGTGCCAGCAGTTTAGGAGGGAGGGGCTACGAGCAGTACTTC	CASSLGGRGYEQYF
TRBD1	medium-sized	TRBV12-3/TRBV12-4	TRBJ1-6	TGTGCCTGCCGGGACAGCATTAATTCACCCCTCCACTTT	CACRDSINSPLHF
TRBD1	.	TRBV7-3	TRBJ2-2	TGTGCCAGCAGCTTTTTACAGGGGGCCACCGGGGAGCTGTTTTTT	CASSFLQGATGELFF
TRBD1	.	TRBV6-1	TRBJ2-1	TGTGCCAGCAGTTCCCAGACAGGGGGCAATGAGCAGTTCTTC	CASSSQTGGNEQFF
.	.	TRBV7-9	TRBJ1-1	TGTGCCAGCAGGACACAGGGTAACACTGAAGCTTTCTTT	CASRTQGNTEAFF
TRBD2	many	TRBV6-4	TRBJ2-1	TGTGCCAGCAGTACGACCGGGACTAGCGGGAACAATGAGCAGTTCTTC	CASSTTGTSGNNEQFF
.	.	TRBV27	TRBJ2-7	TGTGCCAGTCACATTATAGTATCACCCCAATACGAGCAGTACTTC	CASHIIVSPQYEQYF
.	many	TRBV7-6	TRBJ2-5	TGTGCCAGCAGCTTCTACCGGGATAAAGAGACCCAGTACTTC	CASSFYRDKETQYF
TRBD1	.	TRBV13	TRBJ2-5	TGTGCCAGCAGCCCAACGACAGGGACGCGCGGGACCCAGTACTTC	CASSPTTGTRGTQYF
TRBD1	.	TRBV7-2	TRBJ1-1	TGTGCCAGCAGCTCGGGACAGATCCTTGTAGCTTTCTTT	CASSSGQILVAFF
.	.	TRBV11-2	TRBJ2-4	TGTGCCAGCAGCTTATTGGGCCCCCATGGGCAGTACTTC	CASSLLGPHGQYF
.	.	TRBV5-1	TRBJ1-2	TGCGCCAGCAGCACCGGGACTGAGCACTCGGCCTATGGCTACACCTTC	CASSTGTEHSAYGYTF
.	.	TRBV7-3	TRBJ2-1	TGTGCCAGCAGCTTATCACGCGACAATGAGCAGTTCTTC	CASSLSRDNEQFF
TRBD2	.	TRBV6-1	TRBJ2-1	TGTGCCAGCTGGGCATCTAGCGGGAGCAATGAGCAGTTCTTC	CASWASSGSNEQFF
.	few	TRBV7-2	TRBJ2-7	TGTGCCAGCAGCTTAGTTCGGGTCGACGAGCAGTACTTC	CASSLVRVDEQYF
.	.	TRBV27	TRBJ1-2	TGTGCCAGCAGTTTAGGCCCCGGGGTCTATGGCTACACCTTC	CASSLGPGVYGYTF
.	.	TRBV12-3/TRBV12-4	TRBJ2-2	TGTGCCGGACGTTACTTGCACACCGGGGAGCTGTTTTTT	CAGRYLHTGELFF
.	hyperexpanded	TRBV12-3/TRBV12-4	TRBJ2-3	TGTGCCAGCAGTTTCGGGGGAAGCACAGATACGCAGTATTTT	CASSFGGSTDTQYF
.	.	TRBV7-4	TRBJ2-7	TGTGCCAGCAGCCCCACCCTCCCCTACGAGCAGTACTTC	CASSPTLPYEQYF
.	.	TRBV11-2	TRBJ2-6	TGTGCCAGCAGCTTAAAACGGCTTAGCTCTGGGGCCAACGTCCTGACTTTC	CASSLKRLSSGANVLTF
.	.	TRBV11-2	TRBJ2-5	TGTGCCAGCTATGACTCCCAGTACTTC	CASYDSQYF
.	.	TRBV7-3	TRBJ2-5	TGTGCCAGCAGCTTAAGCAGGGCCGCAGATACGCAGTACTTC	CASSLSRAADTQYF
.	many	TRBV6-2/TRBV6-3	TRBJ1-5	TGTGCCAGCAGTTACGTTGCTCCTAATCAGCCCCAGCATTTT	CASSYVAPNQPQHF
.	.	TRBV6-8	TRBJ2-7	TGTGCCACCAGGAGGGGAGGGGGTGAGCAGTACTTC	CATRRGGGEQYF